The rows below give T cell receptor beta chains drawn from one sample of a study of beta chain features in type 1 diabetes. The assay was immunoSEQ multiplex PCR, and TCRdb's table has in-frame clones only and misses some. The sample lists 140,000 to 150,000 clones; under 60% were seen once. The sample was Tregs from blood. These receptors all come from a man aged 18 to 35 in good health. CDR3s include the opening cysteine and the closing phenylalanine or tryptophan. A D gene is named only where the DNA matches it firmly. Rows may omit the clone size; those that give it use once, few, many or a size class.

>NA|12|TRBV28|TRBJ1-1|NA
CASTARFTEAFF
TGTGCCAGCACCGCGCGGTTTACTGAAGCTTTCTTT
>few|15|TRBV7-2|TRBJ2-5|TRBD2
CASSLDGGRAVTQYF
TGTGCCAGCAGCTTAGATGGCGGGAGGGCCGTAACCCAGTACTTC
>NA|16|TRBV6-1|TRBJ2-5|TRBD2
CASSELAGGVSETQYF
TGTGCCAGCAGTGAACTAGCGGGAGGGGTTTCGGAGACCCAGTACTTC
>few|11|TRBV6-5|TRBJ2-1|NA
CASRRLNEQFF
TGTGCCAGCAGGCGTCTCAATGAGCAGTTCTTC
>few|15|TRBV6-1|TRBJ1-5|TRBD1
CASSESDRGNQPQHF
TGTGCCAGCAGTGAGTCCGACAGGGGCAATCAGCCCCAGCATTTT
>NA|18|TRBV28|TRBJ2-7|TRBD1
CASTPIGSADRETYEQYF
TGTGCCAGCACCCCAATAGGGTCCGCGGACAGGGAAACCTACGAGCAGTACTTC
>NA|14|TRBV30|TRBJ1-5|TRBD1
CAWSLNRGSEPQHF
TGTGCCTGGAGTTTGAACAGGGGAAGCGAGCCCCAGCATTTT
>NA|14|TRBV6-6|TRBJ1-3|NA
CAIRHGFSGNTIYF
TGTGCCATTAGACATGGTTTCTCTGGAAACACCATATATTTT
>NA|15|TRBV19|TRBJ1-2|NA
CASSIAGKAFHGYTF
TGTGCCAGTAGTATAGCCGGGAAGGCCTTCCATGGCTACACCTTC
>NA|14|TRBV6-6|TRBJ1-2|TRBD1
CASSRTGTNYGYTF
TGTGCCAGCAGTCGGACAGGGACCAACTATGGCTACACCTTC
>NA|16|TRBV7-9|TRBJ1-2|NA
CASSLPPTRANYGYTF
TGTGCCAGCAGCTTACCCCCAACCAGGGCTAACTATGGCTACACCTTC
>few|14|TRBV28|TRBJ2-7|TRBD1
CASTRGGMYYEQYF
TGTGCCAGCACCCGAGGGGGCATGTACTACGAGCAGTACTTC
>few|12|TRBV7-2|TRBJ2-1|NA
CASSLVFSWQFF
TGTGCCAGCAGCTTAGTCTTTTCGTGGCAGTTCTTC